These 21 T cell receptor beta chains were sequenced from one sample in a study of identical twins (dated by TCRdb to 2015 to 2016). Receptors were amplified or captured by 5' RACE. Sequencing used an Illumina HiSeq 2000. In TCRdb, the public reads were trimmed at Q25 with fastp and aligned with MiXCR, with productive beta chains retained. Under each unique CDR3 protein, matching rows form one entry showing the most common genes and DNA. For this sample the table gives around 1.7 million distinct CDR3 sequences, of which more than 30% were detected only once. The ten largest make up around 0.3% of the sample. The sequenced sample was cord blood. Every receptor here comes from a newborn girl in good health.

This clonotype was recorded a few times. In DNA form, the CDR3 reads TGCAGTGCTAGGCCGGACTTCTCCTACGAGCAGTACTTC. Protein sequence: CSARPDFSYEQYF. V and J are TRBV20-1 and TRBJ2-7; maybe TRBD2 (5 bases). Germline assignment: CDR1 DFQATT and CDR2 SNEGSKA (reference sequence). The V and J ends lost 3 bases and 0 bases respectively, with 9 bases between them. The CDR3 sequence is 13 residues long.

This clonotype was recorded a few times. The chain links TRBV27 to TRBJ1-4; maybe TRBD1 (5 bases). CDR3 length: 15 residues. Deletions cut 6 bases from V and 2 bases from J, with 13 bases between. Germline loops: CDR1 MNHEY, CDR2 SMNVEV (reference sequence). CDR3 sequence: CASRGPWVTNEKLFF. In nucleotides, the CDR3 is TGTGCCAGCAGGGGACCATGGGTCACTAATGAAAAACTGTTTTTT.

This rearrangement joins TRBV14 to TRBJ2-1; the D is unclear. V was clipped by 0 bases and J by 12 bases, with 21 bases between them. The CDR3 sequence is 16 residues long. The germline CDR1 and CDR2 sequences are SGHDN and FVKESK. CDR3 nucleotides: TGTGCCAGCAGCCAAGAAAGGTGGCGGATGATAAGGTGGCAGTTCTTC. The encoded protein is CASSQERWRMIRWQFF. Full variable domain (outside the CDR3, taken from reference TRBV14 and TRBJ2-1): EAGVTQFPSHSVIEKGQTVTLRCDPISGHDNLYWYRRVMGKEIKFLLHFVKESKQDESGMPNNRFLAERTGGTYSTLKVQPAELEDSGVYFCASSQERWRMIRWQFFGPGTRLTVL.

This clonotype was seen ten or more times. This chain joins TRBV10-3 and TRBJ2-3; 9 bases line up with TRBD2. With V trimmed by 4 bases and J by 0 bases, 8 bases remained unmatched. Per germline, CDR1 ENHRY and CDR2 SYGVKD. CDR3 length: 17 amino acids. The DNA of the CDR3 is TGTGCCATCAGTGCGGCTAGCGGGACGGGGAGCACAGATACGCAGTATTTT. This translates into CAISAASGTGSTDTQYF.

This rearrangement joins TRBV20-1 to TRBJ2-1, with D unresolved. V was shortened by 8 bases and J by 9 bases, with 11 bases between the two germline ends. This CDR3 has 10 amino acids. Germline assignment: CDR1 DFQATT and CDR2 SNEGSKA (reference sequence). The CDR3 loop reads CSHSGTEQFF. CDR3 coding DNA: TGCAGTCACTCGGGTACTGAGCAGTTCTTC.

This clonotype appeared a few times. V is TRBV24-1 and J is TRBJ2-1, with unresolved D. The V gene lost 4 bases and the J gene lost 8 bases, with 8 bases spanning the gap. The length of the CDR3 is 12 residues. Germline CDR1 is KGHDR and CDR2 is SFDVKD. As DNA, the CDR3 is TGTGCCACCAGTGACCTAGAGGATGAGCAGTTCTTC. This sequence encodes CATSDLEDEQFF.

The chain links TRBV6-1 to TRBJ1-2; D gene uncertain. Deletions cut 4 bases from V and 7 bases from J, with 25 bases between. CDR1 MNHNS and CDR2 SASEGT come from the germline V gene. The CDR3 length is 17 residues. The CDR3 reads CASSGFPVRTGVRGYTF. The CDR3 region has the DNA TGTGCCAGCAGTGGGTTCCCTGTCCGGACGGGCGTTCGTGGCTACACCTTC.

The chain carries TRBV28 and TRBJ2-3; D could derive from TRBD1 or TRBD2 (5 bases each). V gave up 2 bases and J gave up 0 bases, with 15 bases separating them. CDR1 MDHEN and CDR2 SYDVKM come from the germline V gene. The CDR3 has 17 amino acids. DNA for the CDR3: TGTGCCAGCAGTTTAGAGGGGAGAGGATCGAGCACAGATACGCAGTATTTT. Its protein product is CASSLEGRGSSTDTQYF. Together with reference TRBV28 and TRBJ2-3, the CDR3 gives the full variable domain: DVKVTQSSRYLVKRTGEKVFLECVQDMDHENMFWYRQDPGLGLRLIYFSYDVKMKEKGDIPEGYSVSREKKERFSLILESASTNQTSMYLCASSLEGRGSSTDTQYFGPGTRLTVL.

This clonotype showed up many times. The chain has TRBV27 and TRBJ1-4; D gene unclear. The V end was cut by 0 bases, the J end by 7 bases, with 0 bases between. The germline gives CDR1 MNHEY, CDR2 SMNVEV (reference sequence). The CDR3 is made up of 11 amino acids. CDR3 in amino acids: CASSLSEKLFF. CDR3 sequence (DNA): TGTGCCAGCAGTTTATCTGAAAAACTGTTTTTT.

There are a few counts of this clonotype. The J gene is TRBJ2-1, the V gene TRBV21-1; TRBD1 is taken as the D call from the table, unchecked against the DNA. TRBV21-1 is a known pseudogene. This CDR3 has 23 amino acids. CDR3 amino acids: CASSKMRLSGTELAGVHYNEQFF. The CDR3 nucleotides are TGTGCCAGCAGCAAAATGAGGCTCTCCGGGACCGAGCTAGCGGGAGTTCACTACAATGAGCAGTTCTTC.

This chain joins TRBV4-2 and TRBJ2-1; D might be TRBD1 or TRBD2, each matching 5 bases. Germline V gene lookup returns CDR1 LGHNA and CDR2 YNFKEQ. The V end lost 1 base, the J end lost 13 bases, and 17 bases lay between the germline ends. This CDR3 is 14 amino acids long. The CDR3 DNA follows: TGTGCCAGCAGCCAAGTTTTGGGGGACCTTACCCAGTTCTTC. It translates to CASSQVLGDLTQFF.

The CDR3, as DNA: TGTGCCAGCAGTTTACCCACCCGACAGGGGGCAGGAGGCTACACCTTC. Protein product: CASSLPTRQGAGGYTF. This rearrangement joins TRBV12-3 or TRBV12-4 to TRBJ1-2; 10 bases are shared with TRBD1. Germline trimming cut 2 bases from V and 8 bases from J; bases unmatched to any gene: 11. The CDR3 consists of 16 residues.

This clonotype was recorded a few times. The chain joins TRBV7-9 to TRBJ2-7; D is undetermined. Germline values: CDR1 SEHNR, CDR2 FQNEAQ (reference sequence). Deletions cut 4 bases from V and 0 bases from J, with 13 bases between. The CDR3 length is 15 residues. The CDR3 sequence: CASSSDLVISYEQYF. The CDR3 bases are TGTGCCAGCAGCTCTGATCTCGTTATCTCCTACGAGCAGTACTTC.

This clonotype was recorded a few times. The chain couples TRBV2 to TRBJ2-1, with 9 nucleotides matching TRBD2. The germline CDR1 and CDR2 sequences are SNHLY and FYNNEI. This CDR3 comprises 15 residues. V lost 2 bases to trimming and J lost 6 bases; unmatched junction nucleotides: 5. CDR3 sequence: CASSEWLAGTNEQFF. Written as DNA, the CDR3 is TGTGCCAGCAGTGAATGGCTAGCGGGGACCAATGAGCAGTTCTTC.

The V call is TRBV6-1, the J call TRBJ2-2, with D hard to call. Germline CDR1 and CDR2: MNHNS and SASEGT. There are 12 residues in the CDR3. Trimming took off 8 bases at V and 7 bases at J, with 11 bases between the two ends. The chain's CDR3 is CASRRGIGELFF. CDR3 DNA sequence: TGTGCCAGCCGTCGAGGAATCGGGGAGCTGTTTTTT.

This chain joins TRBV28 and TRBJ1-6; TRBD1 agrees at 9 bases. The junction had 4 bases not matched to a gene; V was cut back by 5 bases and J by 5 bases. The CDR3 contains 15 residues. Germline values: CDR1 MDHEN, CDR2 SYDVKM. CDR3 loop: CASSRGQGNNSPLHF. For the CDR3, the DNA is TGTGCCAGCAGTCGCGGACAGGGGAATAATTCACCCCTCCACTTT.

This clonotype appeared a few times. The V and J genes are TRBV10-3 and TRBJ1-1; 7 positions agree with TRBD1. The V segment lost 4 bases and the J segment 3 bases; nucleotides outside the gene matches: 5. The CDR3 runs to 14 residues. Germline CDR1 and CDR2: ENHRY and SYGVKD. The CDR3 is CAISAEGAYTEAFF. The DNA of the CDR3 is TGTGCCATCAGTGCTGAGGGGGCGTACACTGAAGCTTTCTTT.

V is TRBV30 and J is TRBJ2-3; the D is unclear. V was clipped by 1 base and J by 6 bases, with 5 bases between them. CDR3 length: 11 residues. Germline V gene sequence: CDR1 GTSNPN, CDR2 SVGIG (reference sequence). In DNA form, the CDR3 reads TGTGCCTGGAGTGAAGGGGATACGCAGTATTTT. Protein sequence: CAWSEGDTQYF.

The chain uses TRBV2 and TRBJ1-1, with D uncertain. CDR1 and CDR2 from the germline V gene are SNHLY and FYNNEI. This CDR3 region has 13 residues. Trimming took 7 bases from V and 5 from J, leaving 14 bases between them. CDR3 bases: TGTGCCAGCATAGGCAATGGGAAAACTGAAGCTTTCTTT. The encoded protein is CASIGNGKTEAFF.

In nucleotides, the CDR3 is TGTGCCAGTACGAGCGGGAGAATACCGACCCAGTTCTTC. It codes for CASTSGRIPTQFF. The chain recombines TRBV6-1 with TRBJ2-1; 8 nucleotides line up with TRBD2. Losses at the gene ends were 9 bases for V and 13 bases for J; bases not matched to a gene: 14. The CDR3 loop spans 13 amino acids. Germline V gene lookup returns CDR1 MNHNS and CDR2 SASEGT.

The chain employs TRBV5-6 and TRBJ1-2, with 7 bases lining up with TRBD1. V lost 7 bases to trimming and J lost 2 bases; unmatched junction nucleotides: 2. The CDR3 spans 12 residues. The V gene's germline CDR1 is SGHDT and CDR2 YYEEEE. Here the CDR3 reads CASPQGNYGYTF. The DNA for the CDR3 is TGTGCCAGCCCACAGGGGAACTATGGCTACACCTTC.